The sequence of this T cell receptor beta chain was determined in a study of cytomegalovirus exposure and HLA in healthy donors. Findings and caveats of the study: What a later analysis showed was that several of the most significant clusters appeared linked to common viral pathogens.

CDR3 length: 18 residues. V lost 0 bases to trimming and J lost 0 bases, with 14 bases between them. Germline CDR1 is LNHNV and CDR2 is YYDKDF (reference sequence). With regard to this clone: As yet, its antigen is unknown. The sample has other DNA sequences that encode this CDR3 too.

The PCR made use of 60 Vbeta and 13 Jbeta primers. The protocol was immunoSEQ multiplex PCR, while the TCRdb copy is restricted to in-frame clones and leaves out a portion. The data hold about 180,000 clones, with around 80% observed a single time. The material sequenced was PBMCs. J is TRBJ2-2 and V is TRBV15, with no clear D. The TCR originated in a woman aged 60-75 years in good health and CMV-seropositive. CDR3 loop: CATSREGRGIANTGELFF. Written as DNA, the CDR3 is TGTGCCACCAGCAGAGAGGGCCGTGGCATCGCGAACACCGGGGAGCTGTTTTTT.